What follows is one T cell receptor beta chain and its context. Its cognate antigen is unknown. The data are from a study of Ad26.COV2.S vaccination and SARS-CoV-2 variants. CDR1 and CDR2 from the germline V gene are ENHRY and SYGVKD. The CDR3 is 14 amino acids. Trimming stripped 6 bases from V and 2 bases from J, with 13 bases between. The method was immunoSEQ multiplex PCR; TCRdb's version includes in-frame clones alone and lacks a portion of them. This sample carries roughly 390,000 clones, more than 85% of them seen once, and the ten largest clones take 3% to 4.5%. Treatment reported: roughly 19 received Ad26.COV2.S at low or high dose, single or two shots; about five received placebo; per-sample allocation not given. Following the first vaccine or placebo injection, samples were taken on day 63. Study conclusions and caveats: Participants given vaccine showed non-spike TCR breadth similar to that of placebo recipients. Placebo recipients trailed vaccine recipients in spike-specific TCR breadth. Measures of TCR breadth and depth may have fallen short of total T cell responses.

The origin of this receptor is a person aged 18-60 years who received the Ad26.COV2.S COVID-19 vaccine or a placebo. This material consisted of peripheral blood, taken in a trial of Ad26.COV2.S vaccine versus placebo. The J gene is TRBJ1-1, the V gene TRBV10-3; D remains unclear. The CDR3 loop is CAISSINRNTEAFF. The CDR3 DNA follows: TGTGCCATCAGCAGTATTAATCGCAACACTGAAGCTTTCTTT.